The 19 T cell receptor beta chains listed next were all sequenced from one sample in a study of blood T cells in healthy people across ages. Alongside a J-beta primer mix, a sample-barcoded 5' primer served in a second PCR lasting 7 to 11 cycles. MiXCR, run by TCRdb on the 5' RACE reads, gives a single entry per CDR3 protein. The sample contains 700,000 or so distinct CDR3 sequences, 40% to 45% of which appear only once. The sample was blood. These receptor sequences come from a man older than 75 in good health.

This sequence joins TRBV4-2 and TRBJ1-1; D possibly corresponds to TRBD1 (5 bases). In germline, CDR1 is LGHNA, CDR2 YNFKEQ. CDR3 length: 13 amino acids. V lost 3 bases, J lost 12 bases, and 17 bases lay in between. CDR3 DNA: TGTGCCAGCAGCCAGGCAGGGTCTGGTGGGACTTTCTTT. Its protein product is CASSQAGSGGTFF.

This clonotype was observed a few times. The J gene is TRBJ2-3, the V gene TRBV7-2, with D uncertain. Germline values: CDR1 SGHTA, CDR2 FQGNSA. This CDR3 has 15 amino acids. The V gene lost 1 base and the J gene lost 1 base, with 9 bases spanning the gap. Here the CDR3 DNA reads TGTGCCAGCAGCTTAGGGCAGACCCGCACAGATACGCAGTATTTT. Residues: CASSLGQTRTDTQYF.

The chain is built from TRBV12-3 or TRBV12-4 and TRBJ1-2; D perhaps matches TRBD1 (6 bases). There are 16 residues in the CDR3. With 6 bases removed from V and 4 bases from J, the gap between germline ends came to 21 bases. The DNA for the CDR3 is TGTGCCAGCAGCCGGTCCGCGACAGGTCTTGGCTATGGCTACACCTTC. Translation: CASSRSATGLGYGYTF.

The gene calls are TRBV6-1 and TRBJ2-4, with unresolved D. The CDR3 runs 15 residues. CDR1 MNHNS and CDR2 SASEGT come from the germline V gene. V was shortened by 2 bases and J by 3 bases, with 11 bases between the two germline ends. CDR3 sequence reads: CASSEPRSNKNIQYF. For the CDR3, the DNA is TGTGCCAGCAGTGAACCCCGCAGCAACAAAAACATTCAGTACTTC.

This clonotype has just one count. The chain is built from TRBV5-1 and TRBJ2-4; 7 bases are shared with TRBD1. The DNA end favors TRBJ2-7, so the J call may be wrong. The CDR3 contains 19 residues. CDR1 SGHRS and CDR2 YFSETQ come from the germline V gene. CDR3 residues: CASSLTATTGTLNPYEQYF. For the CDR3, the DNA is TGCGCCAGCAGCTTGACTGCGACGACAGGGACACTCAATCCCTACGAGCAGTACTTC.

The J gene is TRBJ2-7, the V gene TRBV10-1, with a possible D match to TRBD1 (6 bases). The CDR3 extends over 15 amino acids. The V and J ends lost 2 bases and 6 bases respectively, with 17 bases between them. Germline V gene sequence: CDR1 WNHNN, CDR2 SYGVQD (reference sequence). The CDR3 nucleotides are TGCGCCAGCAGTGAGAATCGAGGGCGAGGGGGCGAGCAGTACTTC. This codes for CASSENRGRGGEQYF.

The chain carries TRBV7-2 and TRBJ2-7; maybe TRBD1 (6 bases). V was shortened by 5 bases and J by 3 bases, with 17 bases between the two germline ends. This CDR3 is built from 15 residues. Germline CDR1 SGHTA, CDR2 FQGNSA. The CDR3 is CASSQPGATDYEQYF. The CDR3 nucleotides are TGTGCCAGCAGCCAGCCAGGGGCGACGGACTACGAGCAGTACTTC.

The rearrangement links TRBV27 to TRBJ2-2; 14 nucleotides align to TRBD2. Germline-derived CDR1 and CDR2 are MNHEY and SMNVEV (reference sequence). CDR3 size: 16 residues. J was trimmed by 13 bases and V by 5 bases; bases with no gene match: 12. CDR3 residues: CASSVGLAGGRPVLFF. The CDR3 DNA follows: TGTGCCAGCAGTGTCGGACTAGCGGGGGGACGCCCCGTGCTGTTTTTT.

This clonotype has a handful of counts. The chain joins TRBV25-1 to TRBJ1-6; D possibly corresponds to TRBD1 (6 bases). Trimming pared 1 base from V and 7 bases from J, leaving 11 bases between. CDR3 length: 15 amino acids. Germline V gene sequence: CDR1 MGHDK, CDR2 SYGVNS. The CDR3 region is CASSESTGKNSPLHF. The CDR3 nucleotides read TGTGCCAGCAGTGAATCGACAGGAAAAAATTCACCCCTCCACTTT.

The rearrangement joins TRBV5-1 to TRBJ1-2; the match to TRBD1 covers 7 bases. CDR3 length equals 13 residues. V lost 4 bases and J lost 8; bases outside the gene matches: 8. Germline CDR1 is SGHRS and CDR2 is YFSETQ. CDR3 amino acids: CASSPVTGMGYTF. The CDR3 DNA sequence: TGCGCCAGCAGCCCAGTGACAGGGATGGGCTACACCTTC.

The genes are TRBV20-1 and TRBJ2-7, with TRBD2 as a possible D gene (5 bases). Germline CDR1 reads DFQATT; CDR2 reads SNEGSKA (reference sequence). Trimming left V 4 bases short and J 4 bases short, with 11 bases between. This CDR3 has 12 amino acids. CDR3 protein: CSATARLYEQYF. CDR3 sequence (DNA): TGCAGTGCTACCGCCCGACTATACGAGCAGTACTTC.

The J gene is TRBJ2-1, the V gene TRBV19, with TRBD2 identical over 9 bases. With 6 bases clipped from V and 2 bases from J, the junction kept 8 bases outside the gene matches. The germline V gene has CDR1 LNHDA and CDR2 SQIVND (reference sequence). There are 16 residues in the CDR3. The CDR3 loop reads CASRREASGAYNEQFF. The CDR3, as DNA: TGTGCCAGTAGACGTGAGGCTAGCGGGGCCTACAATGAGCAGTTCTTC. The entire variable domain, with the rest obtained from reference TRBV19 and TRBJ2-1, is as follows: DGGITQSPKYLFRKEGQNVTLSCEQNLNHDAMYWYRQDPGQGLRLIYYSQIVNDFQKGDIAEGYSVSREKKESFPLTVTSAQKNPTAFYLCASRREASGAYNEQFFGPGTRLTVL.

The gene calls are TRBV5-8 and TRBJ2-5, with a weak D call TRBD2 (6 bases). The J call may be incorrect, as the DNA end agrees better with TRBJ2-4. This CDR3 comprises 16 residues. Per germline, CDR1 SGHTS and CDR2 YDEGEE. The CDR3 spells CASSFPRGTAKNIQYF. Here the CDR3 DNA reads TGTGCCAGCAGCTTTCCCCGGGGGACAGCCAAAAACATTCAGTACTTC.

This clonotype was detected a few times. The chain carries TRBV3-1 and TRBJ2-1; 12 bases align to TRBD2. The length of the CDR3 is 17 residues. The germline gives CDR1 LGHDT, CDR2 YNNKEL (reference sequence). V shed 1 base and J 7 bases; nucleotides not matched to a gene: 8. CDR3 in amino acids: CASSQVVLAGGQNEQFF. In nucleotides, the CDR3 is TGTGCCAGCAGCCAAGTGGTCCTAGCGGGGGGGCAAAATGAGCAGTTCTTC.

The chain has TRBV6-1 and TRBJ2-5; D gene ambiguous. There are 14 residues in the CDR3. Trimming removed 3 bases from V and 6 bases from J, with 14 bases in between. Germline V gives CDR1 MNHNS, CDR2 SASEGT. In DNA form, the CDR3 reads TGTGCCAGCAGTGAGAGTAGGGCTCTAAAGACCCAGTACTTC. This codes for CASSESRALKTQYF.

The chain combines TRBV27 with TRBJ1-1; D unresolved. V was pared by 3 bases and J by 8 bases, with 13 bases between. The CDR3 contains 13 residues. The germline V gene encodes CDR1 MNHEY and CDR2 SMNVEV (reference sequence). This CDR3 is CASSFLGFTEAFF. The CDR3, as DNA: TGTGCCAGCAGTTTTCTGGGTTTCACCGAAGCTTTCTTT.

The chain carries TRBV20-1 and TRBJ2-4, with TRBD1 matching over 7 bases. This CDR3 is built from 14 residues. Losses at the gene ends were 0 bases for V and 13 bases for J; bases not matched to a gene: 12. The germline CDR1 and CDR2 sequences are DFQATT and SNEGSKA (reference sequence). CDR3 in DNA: TGCAGTGCTAGAGATCAGGGACAGTCGAGGATCCAGTACTTC. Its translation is CSARDQGQSRIQYF.

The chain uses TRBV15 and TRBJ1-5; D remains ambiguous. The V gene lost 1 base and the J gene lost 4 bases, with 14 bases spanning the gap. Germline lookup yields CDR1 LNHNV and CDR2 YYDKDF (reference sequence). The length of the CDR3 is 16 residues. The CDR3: CATSRGLEGGNQPQHF. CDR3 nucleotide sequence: TGTGCCACCAGCAGAGGTCTAGAGGGTGGGAATCAGCCCCAGCATTTT.

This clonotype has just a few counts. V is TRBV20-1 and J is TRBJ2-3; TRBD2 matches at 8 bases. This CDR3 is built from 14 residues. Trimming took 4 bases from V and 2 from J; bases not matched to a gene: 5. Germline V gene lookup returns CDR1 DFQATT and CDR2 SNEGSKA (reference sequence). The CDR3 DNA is TGCAGTGCTACCGTAGCGGGGATCACAGATACGCAGTATTTT. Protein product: CSATVAGITDTQYF.